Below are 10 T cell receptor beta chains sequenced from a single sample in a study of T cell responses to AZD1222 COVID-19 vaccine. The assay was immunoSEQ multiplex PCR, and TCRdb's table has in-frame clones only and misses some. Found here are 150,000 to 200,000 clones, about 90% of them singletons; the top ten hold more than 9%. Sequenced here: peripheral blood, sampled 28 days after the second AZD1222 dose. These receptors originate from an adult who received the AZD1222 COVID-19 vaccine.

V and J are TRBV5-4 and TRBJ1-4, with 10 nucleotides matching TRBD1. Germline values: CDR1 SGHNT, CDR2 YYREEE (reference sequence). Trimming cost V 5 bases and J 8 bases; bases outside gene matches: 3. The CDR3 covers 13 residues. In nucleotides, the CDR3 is TGTGCCAGCAGGGACAGGGGGGACGAAAAACTGTTTTTT. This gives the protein CASRDRGDEKLFF.

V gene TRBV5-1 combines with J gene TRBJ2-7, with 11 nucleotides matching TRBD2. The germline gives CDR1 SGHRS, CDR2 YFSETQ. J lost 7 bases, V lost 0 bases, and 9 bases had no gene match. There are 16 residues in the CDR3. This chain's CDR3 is CASSLAGTSGPEEQYF. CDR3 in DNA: TGCGCCAGCAGCTTGGCGGGGACTAGCGGACCGGAGGAGCAGTACTTC.

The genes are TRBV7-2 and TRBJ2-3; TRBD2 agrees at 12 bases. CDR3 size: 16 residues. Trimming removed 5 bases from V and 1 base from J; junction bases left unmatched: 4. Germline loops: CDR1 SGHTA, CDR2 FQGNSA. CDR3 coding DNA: TGTGCCAGCAGCCTCTGGACTAGCGGGGGCACAGATACGCAGTATTTT. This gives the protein CASSLWTSGGTDTQYF. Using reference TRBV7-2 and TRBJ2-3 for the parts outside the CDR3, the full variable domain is GAGVSQSPSNKVTEKGKDVELRCDPISGHTALYWYRQSLGQGLEFLIYFQGNSAPDKSGLPSDRFSAERTGGSVSTLTIQRTQQEDSAVYLCASSLWTSGGTDTQYFGPGTRLTVL.

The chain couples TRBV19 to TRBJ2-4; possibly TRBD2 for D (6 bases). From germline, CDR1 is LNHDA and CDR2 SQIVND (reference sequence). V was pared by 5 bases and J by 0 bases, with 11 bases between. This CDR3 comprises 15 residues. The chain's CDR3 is CASSAEGLAKNIQYF. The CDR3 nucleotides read TGTGCCAGTAGTGCGGAGGGTCTAGCCAAAAACATTCAGTACTTC.

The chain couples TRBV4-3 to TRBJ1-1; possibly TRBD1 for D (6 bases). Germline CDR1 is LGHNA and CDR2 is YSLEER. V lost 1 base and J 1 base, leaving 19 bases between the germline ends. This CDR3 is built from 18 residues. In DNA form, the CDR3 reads TGCGCCAGCAGCCAAGTGGGAGACAGGAGGATGAGGAACACTGAAGCTTTCTTT. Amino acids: CASSQVGDRRMRNTEAFF.

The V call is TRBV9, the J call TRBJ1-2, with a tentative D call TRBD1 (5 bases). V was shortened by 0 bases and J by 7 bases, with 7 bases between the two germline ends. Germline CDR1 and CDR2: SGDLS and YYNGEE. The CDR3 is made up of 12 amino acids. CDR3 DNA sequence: TGTGCCAGCAGCGTAGGAAGGGGTGGCTACACCTTC. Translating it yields CASSVGRGGYTF.

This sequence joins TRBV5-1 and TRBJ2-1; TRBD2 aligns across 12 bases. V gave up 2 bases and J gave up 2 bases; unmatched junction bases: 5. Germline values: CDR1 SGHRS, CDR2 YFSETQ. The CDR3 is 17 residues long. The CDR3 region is CASSFTSGGSTYNEQFF. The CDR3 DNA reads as TGCGCCAGCAGCTTCACTAGCGGGGGGAGTACCTACAATGAGCAGTTCTTC.

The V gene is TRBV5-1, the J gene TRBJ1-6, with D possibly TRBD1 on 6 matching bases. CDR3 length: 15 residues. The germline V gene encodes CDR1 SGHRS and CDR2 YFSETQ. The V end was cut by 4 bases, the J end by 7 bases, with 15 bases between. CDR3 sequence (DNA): TGCGCCAGCAGCGGAAGAGCGGGGGCCAATTCACCCCTCCACTTT. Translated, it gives CASSGRAGANSPLHF.

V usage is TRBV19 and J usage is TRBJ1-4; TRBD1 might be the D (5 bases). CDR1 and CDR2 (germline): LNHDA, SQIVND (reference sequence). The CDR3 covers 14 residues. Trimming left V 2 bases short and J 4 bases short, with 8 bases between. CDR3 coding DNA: TGTGCCAGTAGTATAAGGGGAATTAATGAAAAACTGTTTTTT. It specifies CASSIRGINEKLFF.

The CDR3 DNA is TGTGCCTGGAGGGAAAGAAACTACGAGCAGTACTTC. Translation gives CAWRERNYEQYF. The rearrangement uses TRBV30 and TRBJ2-7, with no clear D. The CDR3 covers 12 residues. V was trimmed by 3 bases and J by 3 bases, leaving 9 bases between them. CDR1 GTSNPN and CDR2 SVGIG come from the germline V gene (reference sequence).